The 14 T cell receptor beta chains listed next were all sequenced from one sample in a study of blood T cell repertoires in COVID-19. Clones were sequenced by immunoSEQ multiplex PCR, and TCRdb holds only the in-frame ones, with some missing. The data contain approximately 240,000 clones, about 90% of them singletons. The source material was PBMCs or T cells enriched from blood (not recorded which). Receptors originate from a young woman who had recovered from COVID-19.

This chain uses TRBV29-1 with TRBJ1-2; TRBD1 agrees at 7 bases. The ends lost 2 bases at V and 4 bases at J; junction bases unmatched: 1. Looked up from germline, CDR1 is SQVTM and CDR2 is ANQGSEA. This CDR3 spans 12 amino acids. For the CDR3, the DNA is TGCAGCGTTGAACGGGACAGCTATGGCTACACCTTC. It translates to CSVERDSYGYTF.

The V and J genes are TRBV10-3 and TRBJ1-2, with 8 positions matching TRBD1. Losses at the gene ends were 3 bases for V and 1 base for J; bases not matched to a gene: 4. The CDR3 covers 15 residues. CDR1 ENHRY and CDR2 SYGVKD come from the germline V gene. CDR3 region: CAISDPTGDNYGYTF. For the CDR3, the DNA is TGTGCCATCAGTGATCCGACAGGGGATAACTATGGCTACACCTTC.

The chain joins TRBV5-1 to TRBJ1-4, with 10 bases that match TRBD1. V gave up 4 bases and J gave up 8 bases; unmatched junction bases: 8. Germline lookup yields CDR1 SGHRS and CDR2 YFSETQ. This CDR3 has 15 amino acids. The CDR3 loop is CASSPGQGGREKLFF. In DNA form, the CDR3 reads TGCGCCAGCAGCCCTGGACAGGGGGGACGGGAAAAACTGTTTTTT.

The rearrangement uses TRBV7-9 and TRBJ1-2; D is perhaps TRBD1 (5 bases). Per germline, CDR1 SEHNR and CDR2 FQNEAQ (reference sequence). V was trimmed by 1 base and J by 8 bases, leaving 11 bases between them. This CDR3 region has 13 residues. CDR3 in amino acids: CASSLDRGSGYTF. The CDR3 region has the DNA TGTGCCAGCAGCTTAGATAGGGGCAGCGGCTACACCTTC.

CDR3 sequence: CSIGREGYTF. CDR3 DNA: TGCAGCATAGGACGGGAGGGCTACACCTTC. The rearrangement links TRBV29-1 to TRBJ1-2; no reliable D call. V was pared by 8 bases and J by 8 bases, with 12 bases between. Germline-derived CDR1 and CDR2 are SQVTM and ANQGSEA. This CDR3 comprises 10 residues.

This clone was observed once. J is TRBJ1-5 and V is TRBV7-9; 7 bases are a match to TRBD1. From germline, CDR1 is SEHNR and CDR2 FQNEAQ (reference sequence). This CDR3 spans 16 amino acids. V dropped 5 bases and J dropped 3; count of bases not matched to a gene: 10. For the CDR3, the DNA is TGTGCCAGCAGCGCCGCCGAGGACAGGATCAATCAGCCCCAGCATTTT. The encoded protein is CASSAAEDRINQPQHF.

V gene TRBV12-3 or TRBV12-4 combines with J gene TRBJ1-2; D gene uncertain. V lost 6 bases, J lost 0 bases, and 8 bases lay in between. This CDR3 is 13 amino acids long. The CDR3 spells CASSRHTNYGYTF. CDR3 bases: TGTGCCAGCAGCCGACACACTAACTATGGCTACACCTTC.

The genes are TRBV19 and TRBJ1-2, with 9 bases aligning to TRBD1. The CDR3 is 14 residues long. V shed 6 bases, J shed 7 bases, and the junction held 9 bases outside the gene matches. CDR1 is LNHDA, CDR2 SQIVND, per germline (reference sequence). CDR3 residues: CASSLQTGGAGYTF. In nucleotides, the CDR3 is TGTGCCAGTAGCCTCCAAACAGGGGGCGCTGGCTACACCTTC.

The chain uses TRBV4-2 and TRBJ1-6; no reliable D call. Germline lookup yields CDR1 LGHNA and CDR2 YNFKEQ. The V end lost 1 base, the J end lost 10 bases, and 11 bases lay between the germline ends. This CDR3 contains 14 residues. CDR3 residues: CASSQGTGGSPLHF. As DNA, the CDR3 is TGTGCCAGCAGCCAAGGTACGGGTGGGTCACCCCTCCACTTT.

This sequence joins TRBV18 and TRBJ1-1; 8 bases map to TRBD1. This CDR3 is 14 amino acids long. V was clipped by 4 bases and J by 5 bases; unmatched bases: 6. Per the germline V gene, CDR1 is KGHSH and CDR2 is LQKENI. The CDR3 nucleotides read TGTGCCAGCTCACGCAGGGGGCCTTTGACTGAAGCTTTCTTT. Translation: CASSRRGPLTEAFF.

V gene TRBV5-1 combines with J gene TRBJ2-2; the match to TRBD1 covers 8 bases. This CDR3 is 16 amino acids long. Germline V CDR1 and CDR2: SGHRS, YFSETQ. Trimming removed 0 bases from V and 0 bases from J; junction bases left unmatched: 1. CDR3 sequence reads: CASSLGQGSNTGELFF. CDR3 nucleotide sequence: TGCGCCAGCAGCTTGGGACAGGGGTCGAACACCGGGGAGCTGTTTTTT.

The sample holds one count of this clone. The chain uses TRBV9 and TRBJ1-4; D is possibly TRBD1 (5 bases). Germline CDR1 reads SGDLS; CDR2 reads YYNGEE. The CDR3 has 15 residues. V lost 3 bases and J 6 bases, leaving 15 bases between the germline ends. CDR3 sequence reads: CASSATTGDYEKLFF. As DNA, the CDR3 is TGTGCCAGCAGCGCCACAACAGGAGACTATGAAAAACTGTTTTTT.

In the case of this clone: Other DNA sequences in this sample translate to the same CDR3. The genes are TRBV5-4 and TRBJ1-1, with D hard to call. Germline CDR1 and CDR2: SGHNT and YYREEE (reference sequence). V was cut by 0 bases and J by 2 bases, with 5 bases left in between. CDR3 length equals 13 residues. CDR3 DNA: TGTGCCAGCAGCTTGGAGAGCAACACTGAAGCTTTCTTT. This gives the protein CASSLESNTEAFF.

This clone was seen once. V is TRBV19 and J is TRBJ1-3, with D perhaps matching TRBD1 (5 bases). The V gene lost 4 bases and the J gene lost 6 bases, with 13 bases spanning the gap. Germline CDR1 reads LNHDA; CDR2 reads SQIVND (reference sequence). CDR3 length: 14 residues. CDR3 in amino acids: CASSRDFPKNTIYF. CDR3 in DNA: TGTGCCAGTAGTAGGGACTTCCCAAAAAACACCATATATTTT.